The rows below give T cell receptor beta chains drawn from one sample of a study of low-dose radiotherapy and immunotherapy resistance in tumors. TCRdb reanalysed the reads using MiXCR and keeps one entry per CDR3 protein. The table lists 40,000 or so distinct CDR3 sequences, less than 30% of them singletons. The sequencing here drew on PBMCs, taken after low-dose radiotherapy plus immunotherapy. The source is a male donor with prostate cancer. CDR3s include the opening cysteine and the closing phenylalanine or tryptophan. Each record gives: J gene, D gene, V gene, clone size, CDR3 protein, CDR3 DNA. D genes are given only for firm matches. Not all rows give a size; the values are once, few, many and, for expanded clones, a class.

j_gene: TRBJ2-7; d_gene: -; v_gene: TRBV2; abundance: -; CDR3aa: CVSNKGRMKDEQYF; CDR3nt: TGTGTCAGCAATAAGGGACGGATGAAGGACGAGCAGTACTTC
j_gene: TRBJ1-5; d_gene: -; v_gene: TRBV2; abundance: -; CDR3aa: CASSEIFAGNQPQHF; CDR3nt: TGTGCCAGCAGTGAAATCTTTGCAGGCAATCAGCCCCAGCATTTT
j_gene: TRBJ2-1; d_gene: -; v_gene: TRBV5-1; abundance: many; CDR3aa: CASSLVRGRTRLHNEQFF; CDR3nt: TGCGCCAGCAGCTTGGTGAGGGGTAGGACCCGTCTTCACAATGAGCAGTTCTTC
j_gene: TRBJ2-3; d_gene: TRBD2; v_gene: TRBV2; abundance: many; CDR3aa: CASTPGLAGGSTDTQYF; CDR3nt: TGTGCCAGCACCCCGGGACTAGCGGGGGGGTCCACAGATACGCAGTATTTT
j_gene: TRBJ2-5; d_gene: -; v_gene: TRBV5-6; abundance: many; CDR3aa: CASSLGRAGPEETQYF; CDR3nt: TGTGCCAGCAGCTTGGGGCGGGCAGGGCCTGAAGAGACCCAGTACTTC
j_gene: TRBJ2-3; d_gene: TRBD2; v_gene: TRBV6-5; abundance: many; CDR3aa: CASSLPGTSGGAVDTQYF; CDR3nt: TGTGCCAGCAGTCTGCCAGGGACTAGCGGGGGGGCGGTAGATACGCAGTATTTT
j_gene: TRBJ2-2; d_gene: TRBD1; v_gene: TRBV30; abundance: -; CDR3aa: CAWSLRDRDTGELFF; CDR3nt: TGTGCCTGGAGTCTCCGGGACAGGGACACCGGGGAGCTGTTTTTT
j_gene: TRBJ2-3; d_gene: TRBD2; v_gene: TRBV10-3; abundance: many; CDR3aa: CAISMTSGGDTQYF; CDR3nt: TGTGCCATCAGTATGACTAGCGGAGGGGATACGCAGTATTTT
j_gene: TRBJ2-7; d_gene: TRBD1; v_gene: TRBV3-1; abundance: many; CDR3aa: CASSPGTGGFHEQYF; CDR3nt: TGTGCCAGCAGCCCCGGGACAGGGGGCTTCCACGAGCAGTACTTC
j_gene: TRBJ2-2; d_gene: TRBD2; v_gene: TRBV11-2; abundance: medium-sized; CDR3aa: CASSFGGGSTGELFF; CDR3nt: TGTGCCAGCAGCTTCGGCGGGGGGTCGACCGGGGAGCTGTTTTTT
j_gene: TRBJ2-1; d_gene: -; v_gene: TRBV21-1; abundance: many; CDR3aa: CASSTNPRTRDYNEQFF; CDR3nt: TGTGCCAGCAGCACGAACCCGAGGACACGAGACTACAATGAGCAGTTCTTC
j_gene: TRBJ2-7; d_gene: TRBD2; v_gene: TRBV20-1; abundance: -; CDR3aa: CSAGEGSREQYF; CDR3nt: TGCAGTGCCGGGGAGGGTTCTCGGGAGCAGTACTTC
j_gene: TRBJ1-1; d_gene: -; v_gene: TRBV7-3; abundance: medium-sized; CDR3aa: CASRPHGLNTEAFF; CDR3nt: TGTGCCAGCAGACCACACGGCTTGAACACTGAAGCTTTCTTT
j_gene: TRBJ2-1; d_gene: TRBD2; v_gene: TRBV19; abundance: many; CDR3aa: CASRPPRTSGSPPMGEQFF; CDR3nt: TGTGCCAGTCGCCCCCCCCGGACTAGCGGGAGCCCTCCCATGGGAGAGCAGTTCTTC
j_gene: TRBJ1-3; d_gene: -; v_gene: TRBV7-9; abundance: many; CDR3aa: CASSLLMTSGNTIYF; CDR3nt: TGTGCCAGCAGCTTACTAATGACCTCTGGAAACACCATATATTTT
j_gene: TRBJ2-7; d_gene: TRBD1; v_gene: TRBV5-8; abundance: once; CDR3aa: CASSFGVRTGGTYEQYF; CDR3nt: TGTGCCAGCAGCTTCGGCGTCCGGACAGGGGGTACCTACGAGCAGTACTTC
j_gene: TRBJ2-1; d_gene: TRBD1; v_gene: TRBV24-1; abundance: many; CDR3aa: CATSDSGQGSNEQFF; CDR3nt: TGTGCCACCAGTGACTCGGGACAGGGTTCGAATGAGCAGTTCTTC
j_gene: TRBJ2-7; d_gene: -; v_gene: TRBV7-9; abundance: many; CDR3aa: CASSLGDGPYEQYF; CDR3nt: TGTGCCAGCAGCTTGGGAGACGGCCCCTACGAGCAGTACTTC
j_gene: TRBJ2-1; d_gene: TRBD2; v_gene: TRBV27; abundance: many; CDR3aa: CASSLGLVVDEQFF; CDR3nt: TGTGCCAGCAGTTTGGGACTAGTAGTCGATGAGCAGTTCTTC
j_gene: TRBJ2-7; d_gene: -; v_gene: TRBV5-1; abundance: many; CDR3aa: CASSSGQGYEQYF; CDR3nt: TGTGCCAGCAGCTCAGGGCAAGGCTACGAGCAGTACTTC
j_gene: TRBJ2-5; d_gene: -; v_gene: TRBV5-3; abundance: -; CDR3aa: CASSFYICSARRPGDPPWAQYF; CDR3nt: -
j_gene: TRBJ2-7; d_gene: -; v_gene: TRBV7-3; abundance: many; CDR3aa: CASSLGPGTYEQYF; CDR3nt: TGTGCCAGCAGCTTGGGTCCAGGGACCTACGAGCAGTACTTC
j_gene: TRBJ2-1; d_gene: -; v_gene: TRBV6-5; abundance: many; CDR3aa: CASSSAGRGNNNEQFF; CDR3nt: TGTGCCAGCAGCTCCGCCGGGCGGGGAAATAACAATGAGCAGTTCTTC
j_gene: TRBJ2-3; d_gene: -; v_gene: TRBV7-6; abundance: -; CDR3aa: CASSLWAGETDTQYF; CDR3nt: TGTGCCAGCAGTCTTTGGGCCGGGGAGACAGATACGCAGTATTTT
j_gene: TRBJ2-3; d_gene: TRBD2; v_gene: TRBV20-1; abundance: many; CDR3aa: CSAPGGGADTQYF; CDR3nt: TGCAGTGCTCCTGGGGGAGGGGCGGATACGCAGTATTTT
j_gene: TRBJ2-3; d_gene: -; v_gene: TRBV29-1; abundance: many; CDR3aa: CSVEPGDTQYF; CDR3nt: TGCAGCGTTGAACCGGGGGATACGCAGTATTTT
j_gene: TRBJ2-4; d_gene: -; v_gene: TRBV5-5; abundance: -; CDR3aa: CASSLAGALQNIQYF; CDR3nt: TGTGCCAGCAGCTTGGCGGGGGCCCTCCAAAACATTCAGTACTTC
j_gene: TRBJ2-7; d_gene: -; v_gene: TRBV7-2; abundance: many; CDR3aa: CASSANLGSEQYF; CDR3nt: TGTGCCAGCAGCGCAAACTTGGGTAGCGAGCAGTACTTC
j_gene: TRBJ1-1; d_gene: TRBD1; v_gene: TRBV29-1; abundance: many; CDR3aa: CSVEGGQERTEAFF; CDR3nt: TGCAGCGTTGAAGGGGGACAGGAGCGTACTGAAGCTTTCTTT
j_gene: TRBJ2-1; d_gene: -; v_gene: TRBV28; abundance: -; CDR3aa: CASRVRSSGNEQFF; CDR3nt: TGTGCCAGCAGGGTGAGGTCTAGTGGGAATGAGCAGTTCTTC
j_gene: TRBJ2-2; d_gene: -; v_gene: TRBV5-4; abundance: -; CDR3aa: CASSPASGRPNTGELFFF; CDR3nt: -
j_gene: TRBJ2-3; d_gene: -; v_gene: TRBV7-8; abundance: many; CDR3aa: CASSFSPGVTDTQYF; CDR3nt: TGTGCCAGCAGCTTTTCCCCGGGGGTCACAGATACGCAGTATTTT
j_gene: TRBJ2-5; d_gene: TRBD1; v_gene: TRBV7-2; abundance: -; CDR3aa: CASTTGTGGETQYF; CDR3nt: TGTGCCAGCACGACCGGGACAGGGGGAGAGACCCAGTACTTC
j_gene: TRBJ1-2; d_gene: -; v_gene: TRBV29-1; abundance: many; CDR3aa: CSVEDKGGYTF; CDR3nt: TGCAGCGTTGAAGATAAGGGTGGCTACACCTTC
j_gene: TRBJ2-5; d_gene: TRBD2; v_gene: TRBV14; abundance: many; CDR3aa: CASSQASGGQETQYF; CDR3nt: TGTGCCAGCAGCCAAGCTAGCGGGGGGCAAGAGACCCAGTACTTC
j_gene: TRBJ1-6; d_gene: TRBD1; v_gene: TRBV13; abundance: many; CDR3aa: CASSLGQGVRSPLHF; CDR3nt: TGTGCCAGCAGCTTAGGGCAGGGGGTTCGTTCACCCCTCCACTTT
j_gene: TRBJ2-1; d_gene: -; v_gene: TRBV6-2/TRBV6-3; abundance: many; CDR3aa: CASSDNEQFF; CDR3nt: TGTGCCAGCAGTGATAATGAGCAGTTCTTC
j_gene: TRBJ2-7; d_gene: -; v_gene: TRBV3-1; abundance: many; CDR3aa: CASSQLGRSSYEQYF; CDR3nt: TGTGCCAGCAGCCAGCTCGGCAGAAGCTCCTACGAGCAGTACTTC
j_gene: TRBJ2-3; d_gene: TRBD2; v_gene: TRBV7-9; abundance: many; CDR3aa: CASSFSGRAITDTQYF; CDR3nt: TGTGCCAGCAGCTTCAGCGGGAGGGCGATCACAGATACGCAGTATTTT
j_gene: TRBJ2-6; d_gene: TRBD1; v_gene: TRBV30; abundance: many; CDR3aa: CAGTGGPLSGANVLTF; CDR3nt: TGTGCCGGGACAGGGGGCCCTCTCTCTGGGGCCAACGTCCTGACTTTC
j_gene: TRBJ1-5; d_gene: -; v_gene: TRBV19; abundance: -; CDR3aa: CASSIARGGGQPQHF; CDR3nt: TGTGCCAGTAGTATAGCCAGGGGAGGCGGTCAGCCCCAGCATTTT
j_gene: TRBJ2-3; d_gene: TRBD2; v_gene: TRBV28; abundance: many; CDR3aa: CASSLAGGPTDTQYF; CDR3nt: TGTGCCAGCAGTTTAGCGGGAGGGCCGACAGATACGCAGTATTTT
j_gene: TRBJ2-3; d_gene: -; v_gene: TRBV6-5; abundance: many; CDR3aa: CASRGPLATDTQYF; CDR3nt: TGTGCCAGCAGGGGACCTCTAGCCACAGATACGCAGTATTTT
j_gene: TRBJ2-1; d_gene: -; v_gene: TRBV19; abundance: many; CDR3aa: CASSIAGADNEQFF; CDR3nt: TGTGCCAGTAGTATAGCGGGGGCGGACAATGAGCAGTTCTTC
j_gene: TRBJ2-1; d_gene: TRBD2; v_gene: TRBV27; abundance: many; CDR3aa: CASSETLAGYNEQFF; CDR3nt: TGTGCCAGCAGTGAGACACTAGCGGGCTACAATGAGCAGTTCTTC
j_gene: TRBJ2-5; d_gene: -; v_gene: TRBV7-2; abundance: -; CDR3aa: CASSFGGPPETQYF; CDR3nt: TGTGCCAGCAGCTTCGGGGGACCGCCGGAGACCCAGTACTTC
j_gene: TRBJ2-3; d_gene: -; v_gene: TRBV11-1; abundance: -; CDR3aa: CASSLGGKDTQYF; CDR3nt: TGTGCCAGCAGCTTAGGCGGAAAAGATACGCAGTATTTT
j_gene: TRBJ2-2; d_gene: -; v_gene: TRBV7-9; abundance: many; CDR3aa: CASSSGRPWELFF; CDR3nt: TGTGCCAGCAGCTCGGGACGTCCATGGGAGCTGTTTTTT
j_gene: TRBJ2-3; d_gene: TRBD2; v_gene: TRBV5-6; abundance: medium-sized; CDR3aa: CASSPTSGGATDTQYF; CDR3nt: TGTGCCAGCAGCCCGACTAGCGGGGGGGCCACAGATACGCAGTATTTT
j_gene: TRBJ1-2; d_gene: -; v_gene: TRBV28; abundance: many; CDR3aa: CASINQGRNYGYTF; CDR3nt: TGTGCCAGCATCAACCAGGGCAGGAACTATGGCTACACCTTC
j_gene: TRBJ1-1; d_gene: -; v_gene: TRBV5-1; abundance: many; CDR3aa: CASSETVTNTEAFF; CDR3nt: TGCGCCAGCAGCGAGACAGTGACGAACACTGAAGCTTTCTTT
j_gene: TRBJ2-7; d_gene: TRBD1; v_gene: TRBV18; abundance: many; CDR3aa: CASSQTTGGDYEQYF; CDR3nt: TGTGCCAGCTCACAGACGACAGGGGGGGACTACGAGCAGTACTTC
j_gene: TRBJ2-7; d_gene: TRBD1; v_gene: TRBV19; abundance: many; CDR3aa: CASTEIWGTGVYEQYF; CDR3nt: TGTGCCAGTACTGAGATCTGGGGGACAGGGGTGTACGAGCAGTACTTC
j_gene: TRBJ2-2; d_gene: TRBD1; v_gene: TRBV5-1; abundance: many; CDR3aa: CASSGGQVPGELFF; CDR3nt: TGCGCCAGCAGCGGGGGACAGGTCCCCGGGGAGCTGTTTTTT
j_gene: TRBJ1-2; d_gene: -; v_gene: TRBV12-3/TRBV12-4; abundance: few; CDR3aa: CASTPAGANYGYTF; CDR3nt: TGTGCCAGCACTCCGGCCGGGGCGAACTATGGCTACACCTTC
j_gene: TRBJ2-7; d_gene: TRBD1; v_gene: TRBV5-1; abundance: -; CDR3aa: CASSTDRGGSYEQYF; CDR3nt: TGCGCCAGCAGCACGGACAGGGGAGGCTCCTACGAGCAGTACTTC
j_gene: TRBJ2-7; d_gene: -; v_gene: TRBV7-8; abundance: many; CDR3aa: CASSEGGVGAEQYF; CDR3nt: TGTGCCAGCAGCGAAGGGGGGGTCGGGGCCGAGCAGTACTTC